The source of this T cell receptor beta chain is a study of regulatory T cells in long-lasting Graves disease. The wider study: Patients with persistent Graves' disease had over 5 years of antithyroid drugs and persistent TSH receptor antibodies.

Time point in this sample: persistent/refractory GD, antithyroid drugs over 5 years with positive TRAb. PBMCs provided the RNA from which the TCR library was made. Relying on iRepertoire HTBI primers and Arm-PCR of CDR3 regions, the team built TCR beta libraries. TCRdb analysed the multiplex PCR reads with MiXCR anew, one entry per CDR3 protein. The table has 450,000 or so distinct CDR3 sequences, roughly 20% seen once. Study-wide findings and caveats: Having only a small sample size may have limited accuracy. Patients whose Graves' disease persisted exhibited lower TCR diversity than those newly diagnosed.

In its sample, this clonotype was seen many times. Its antigen is as yet unknown. The CDR3 length is 13 residues. V was clipped by 5 bases and J by 6 bases, with 14 bases between them. The receptor comes from a female donor with Graves disease. This specimen consisted of peripheral blood mononuclear cells (PBMCs), obtained when the disease was refractory, from a patient treated with antithyroid drugs. The V and J genes are TRBV12-3 or TRBV12-4 and TRBJ2-7, with D perhaps TRBD1 (6 bases). The chain's CDR3 is CASSPDTGIEQYF. CDR3 DNA: TGTGCCAGCAGTCCTGATACAGGGATCGAGCAGTACTTC.